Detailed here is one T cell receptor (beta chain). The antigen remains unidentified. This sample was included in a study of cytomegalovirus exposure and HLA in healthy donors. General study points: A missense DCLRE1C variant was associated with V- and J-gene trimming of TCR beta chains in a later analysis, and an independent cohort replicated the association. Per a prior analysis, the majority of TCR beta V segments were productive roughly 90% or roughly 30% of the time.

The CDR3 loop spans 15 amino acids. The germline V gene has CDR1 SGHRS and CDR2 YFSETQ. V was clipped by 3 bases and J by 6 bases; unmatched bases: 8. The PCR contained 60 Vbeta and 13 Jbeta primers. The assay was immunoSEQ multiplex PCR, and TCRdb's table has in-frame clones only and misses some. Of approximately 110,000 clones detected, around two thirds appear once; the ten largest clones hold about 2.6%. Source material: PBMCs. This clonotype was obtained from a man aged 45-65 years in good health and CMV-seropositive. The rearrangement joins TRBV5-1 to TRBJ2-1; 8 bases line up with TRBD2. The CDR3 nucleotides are TGCGCCAGCAGCTCCTACCCGGGGGGGCTCAATGAGCAGTTCTTC. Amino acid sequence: CASSSYPGGLNEQFF. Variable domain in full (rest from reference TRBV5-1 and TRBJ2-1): KAGVTQTPRYLIKTRGQQVTLSCSPISGHRSVSWYQQTPGQGLQFLFEYFSETQRNKGNFPGRFSGRQFSNSRSEMNVSTLELGDSALYLCASSSYPGGLNEQFFGPGTRLTVL.